This section outlines one T cell receptor beta chain sequence together with its context. Per germline, CDR1 DFQATT and CDR2 SNEGSKA (reference sequence). V lost 5 bases and J lost 3, with 11 bases in between. This CDR3 comprises 12 residues. This sample is part of a study of early T cells in non-severe SARS-CoV-2 infection. Overall study context: Bulk RNA taken from unsorted whole blood was sequenced, leaving chains unpaired.

MiXCR was run by TCRdb on the 5' RACE reads, yielding one entry per CDR3 protein. Here the sample spans about 64,000 distinct CDR3 sequences, about an eighth being singletons. The rearrangement links TRBV20-1 to TRBJ2-7; no clear D. Sample: whole blood. The clonotype originates from an adult who was a healthcare worker with PCR-confirmed SARS-CoV-2 infection or an uninfected control (not recorded which). CDR3 loop: CSASGPYYEQYF. The CDR3 DNA reads TGCAGTGCTTCCGGGCCCTACTACGAGCAGTACTTC.